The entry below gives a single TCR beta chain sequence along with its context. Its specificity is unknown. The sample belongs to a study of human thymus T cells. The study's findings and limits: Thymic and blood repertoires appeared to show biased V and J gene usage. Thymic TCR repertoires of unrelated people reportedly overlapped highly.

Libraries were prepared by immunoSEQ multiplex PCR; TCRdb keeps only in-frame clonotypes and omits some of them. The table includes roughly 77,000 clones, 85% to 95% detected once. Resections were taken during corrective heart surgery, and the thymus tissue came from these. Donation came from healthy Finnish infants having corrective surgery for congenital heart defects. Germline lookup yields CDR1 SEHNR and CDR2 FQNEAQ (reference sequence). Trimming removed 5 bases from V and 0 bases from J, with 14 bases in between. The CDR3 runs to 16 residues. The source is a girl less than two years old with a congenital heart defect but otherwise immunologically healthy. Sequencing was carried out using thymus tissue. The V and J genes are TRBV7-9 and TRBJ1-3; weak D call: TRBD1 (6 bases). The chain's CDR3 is CASSLMTGSSGNTIYF. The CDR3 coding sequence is TGTGCCAGCAGCCTCATGACAGGTAGCTCTGGAAACACCATATATTTT.